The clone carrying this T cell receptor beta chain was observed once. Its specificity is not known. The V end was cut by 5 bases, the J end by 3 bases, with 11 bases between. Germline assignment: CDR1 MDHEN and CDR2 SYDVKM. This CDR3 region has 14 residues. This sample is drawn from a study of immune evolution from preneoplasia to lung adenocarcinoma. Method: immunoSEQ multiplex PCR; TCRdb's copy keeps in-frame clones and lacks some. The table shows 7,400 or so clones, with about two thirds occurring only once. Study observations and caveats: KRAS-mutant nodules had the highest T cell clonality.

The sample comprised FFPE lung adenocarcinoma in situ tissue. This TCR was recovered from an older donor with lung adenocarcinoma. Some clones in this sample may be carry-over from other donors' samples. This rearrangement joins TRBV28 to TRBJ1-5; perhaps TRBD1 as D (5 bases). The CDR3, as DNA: TGTGCCAGCAGTCTTGCGGACATCAATCAGCCCCAGCATTTT. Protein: CASSLADINQPQHF.